The present entry profiles one T cell receptor beta chain with its context. Its antigen remains unidentified. PCR employed 60 Vbeta and 13 Jbeta primers. The assay was immunoSEQ multiplex PCR, and TCRdb's table has in-frame clones only and misses some. The sample gives roughly 150,000 clones, 75% to 90% of which show up once; 2% to 2.5% is in the top ten. These data belong to a study of cytomegalovirus exposure and HLA in healthy donors. Broader study findings: Certain indistinguishable V segments, among them TRBV6-2 and TRBV6-3, were excluded.

Germline lookup yields CDR1 SGDLS and CDR2 YYNGEE. The CDR3 is made up of 14 amino acids. With 4 bases clipped from V and 2 bases from J, the junction kept 6 bases outside the gene matches. At the time of sampling, donors were nominally healthy, though unrecorded immune exposures were likely. The TCR comes from a male donor in good health and CMV-seronegative. The sequencing input was PBMCs. V and J are TRBV9 and TRBJ2-7; 7 bases map to TRBD2. The CDR3, as DNA: TGTGCCAGCAGCCCTCTTCGGGGGGCCTACGAGCAGTACTTC. It codes for CASSPLRGAYEQYF.